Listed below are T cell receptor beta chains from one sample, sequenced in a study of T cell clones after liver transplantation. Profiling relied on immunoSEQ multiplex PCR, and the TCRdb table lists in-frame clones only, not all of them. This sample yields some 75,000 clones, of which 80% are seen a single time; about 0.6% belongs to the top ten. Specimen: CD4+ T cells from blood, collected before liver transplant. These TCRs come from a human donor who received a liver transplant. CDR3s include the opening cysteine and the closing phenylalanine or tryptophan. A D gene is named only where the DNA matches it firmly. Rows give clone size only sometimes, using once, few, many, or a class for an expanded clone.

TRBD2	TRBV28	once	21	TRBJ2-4	CASGNGLAGGPRPMAKNIQYF	TGTGCCAGCGGAAACGGACTAGCGGGAGGCCCCAGGCCTATGGCCAAAAACATTCAGTACTTC
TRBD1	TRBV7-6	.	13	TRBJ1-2	CASSDRGNYGYTF	TGTGCCAGCAGTGACAGGGGAAACTATGGCTACACCTTC
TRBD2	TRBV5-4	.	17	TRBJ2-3	CASSLGLAGGSSDTQYF	TGTGCCAGCAGCTTGGGTCTAGCGGGAGGGTCATCAGATACGCAGTATTTT
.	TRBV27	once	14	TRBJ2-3	CASSFGSEADTQYF	TGTGCCAGCAGTTTCGGCAGCGAAGCAGATACGCAGTATTTT
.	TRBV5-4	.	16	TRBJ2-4	CASSLEGGQSQNIQYF	TGTGCCAGCAGCTTGGAGGGTGGGCAGAGTCAAAACATTCAGTACTTC
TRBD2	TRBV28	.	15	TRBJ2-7	CASSVGGRISYEQYF	TGTGCCAGCAGCGTAGGCGGGAGAATCTCCTACGAGCAGTACTTC
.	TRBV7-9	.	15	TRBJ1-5	CASSFGADAETPQHF	TGTGCCAGCAGCTTCGGGGCGGACGCGGAGACGCCCCAGCATTTT
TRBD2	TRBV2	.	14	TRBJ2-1	CATTLAGGPDEQFF	TGTGCCACCACCCTAGCGGGAGGGCCCGATGAGCAGTTCTTC
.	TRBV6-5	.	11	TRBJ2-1	CASSLGREQFF	TGTGCCAGCAGCTTGGGACGAGAGCAGTTCTTC
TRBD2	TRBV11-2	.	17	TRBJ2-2	CASSHRLLAANTGELFF	TGTGCCAGCAGCCATCGACTACTAGCGGCAAACACCGGGGAGCTGTTTTTT
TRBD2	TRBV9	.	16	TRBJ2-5	CASSVGGRLAGETQYF	TGTGCCAGCAGCGTAGGTGGTAGACTAGCGGGAGAGACCCAGTACTTC
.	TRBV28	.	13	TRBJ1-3	CASIDFSGNTIYF	TGTGCCAGCATTGATTTCTCTGGAAACACCATATATTTT
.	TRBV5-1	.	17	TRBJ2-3	CASSLNFRGPSTDTQYF	TGCGCCAGCAGCTTGAACTTCCGGGGACCTAGCACAGATACGCAGTATTTT
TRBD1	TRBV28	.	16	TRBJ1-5	CASSFVWTGNNQPQHF	TGTGCCAGCAGTTTTGTTTGGACAGGCAATAATCAGCCCCAGCATTTT
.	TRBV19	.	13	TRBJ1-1	CASSIGRNTEAFF	TGTGCCAGTAGTATAGGAAGGAACACTGAAGCTTTCTTT
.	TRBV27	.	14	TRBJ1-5	CASSFMGSSQPQHF	TGTGCCAGCAGTTTTATGGGGTCCAGTCAGCCCCAGCATTTT
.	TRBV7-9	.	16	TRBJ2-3	CASSLSRTGAPDTQYF	TGTGCCAGCAGCTTATCTAGGACGGGAGCCCCAGATACGCAGTATTTT
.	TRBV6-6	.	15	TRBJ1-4	CASREGPATNEKLFF	TGTGCCAGCAGAGAAGGACCTGCAACTAATGAAAAACTGTTTTTT
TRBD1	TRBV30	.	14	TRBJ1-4	CAWSVRGGSEKLFF	TGTGCCTGGAGTGTACGAGGGGGCTCGGAAAAACTGTTTTTT
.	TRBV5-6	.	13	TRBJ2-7	CASSFPQGREQYF	TGTGCCAGCAGCTTCCCCCAGGGTCGCGAGCAGTACTTC
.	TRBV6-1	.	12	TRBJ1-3	CASNDPGNTIYF	TGTGCCAGCAATGACCCCGGAAACACCATATATTTT
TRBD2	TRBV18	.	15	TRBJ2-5	CASSPVVTGGETQYF	TGTGCCAGCTCACCAGTCGTCACGGGGGGGGAGACCCAGTACTTC
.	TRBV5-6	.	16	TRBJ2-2	CASSLWGAANTGELFF	TGTGCCAGCAGCCTTTGGGGCGCTGCGAACACCGGGGAGCTGTTTTTT
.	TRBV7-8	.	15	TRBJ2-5	CASSFGTPLRETQYF	TGTGCCAGCAGCTTCGGGACTCCACTTAGGGAGACCCAGTACTTC
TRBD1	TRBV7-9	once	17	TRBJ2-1	CASSLASRTGGIDEQFF	TGTGCCAGCAGCTTAGCGTCCCGGACAGGGGGAATCGATGAGCAGTTCTTC
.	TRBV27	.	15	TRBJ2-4	CASSYEGAEGNIQYF	TGTGCCAGCAGTTATGAGGGAGCTGAAGGAAACATTCAGTACTTC
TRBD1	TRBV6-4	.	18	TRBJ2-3	CASSAPFRDRSYTDTQYF	TGTGCCAGCAGTGCTCCCTTCCGGGACAGATCGTACACAGATACGCAGTATTTT
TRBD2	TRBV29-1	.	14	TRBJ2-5	CSVGGGRAGETQYF	TGCAGCGTTGGGGGCGGGAGGGCCGGAGAGACCCAGTACTTC
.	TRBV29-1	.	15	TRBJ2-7	CSVGLSAFSSYEQYF	TGCAGCGTTGGTTTATCCGCTTTCAGCTCCTACGAGCAGTACTTC
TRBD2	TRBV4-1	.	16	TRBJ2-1	CASSQGRTSGSREQFF	TGCGCCAGCAGCCAAGGAAGGACTAGCGGGAGTAGGGAGCAGTTCTTC
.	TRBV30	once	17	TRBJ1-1	CAWSLLPSFAKNTEAFF	TGTGCCTGGAGCCTATTACCGTCTTTTGCGAAGAACACTGAAGCTTTCTTT
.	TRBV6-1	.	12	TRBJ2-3	CASRPSTDTQYF	TGTGCCAGCAGACCCTCCACAGATACGCAGTATTTT
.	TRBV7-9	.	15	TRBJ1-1	CASSSGVGGDTEAFF	TGTGCCAGCAGTTCAGGGGTTGGAGGGGACACTGAAGCTTTCTTT
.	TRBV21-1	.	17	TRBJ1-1	CASSIRTGGASNTEAFF	TGTGCCAGCAGCATCAGAACAGGGGGCGCATCGAACACTGAAGCTTTCTTT
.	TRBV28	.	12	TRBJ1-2	CASSLDGYGYTF	TGTGCCAGCAGTTTAGACGGATATGGCTACACCTTC
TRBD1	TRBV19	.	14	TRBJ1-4	CASLRGGINEKLFF	TGTGCCAGCCTTCGAGGGGGCATTAATGAAAAACTGTTTTTT
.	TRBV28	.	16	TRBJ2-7	CASSPALIGSSYEQYF	TGTGCCAGCAGTCCAGCACTGATTGGGAGCTCCTACGAGCAGTACTTC
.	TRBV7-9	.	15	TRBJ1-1	CASSKKITENTEAFF	TGTGCCAGCAGCAAAAAGATTACTGAGAACACTGAAGCTTTCTTT
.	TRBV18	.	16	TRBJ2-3	CASSPTGFATTDTQYF	TGTGCCAGCTCACCTACCGGCTTCGCGACCACAGATACGCAGTATTTT
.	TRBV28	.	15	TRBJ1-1	CANQRRGDLSSEAFF	TGTGCCAACCAAAGGCGGGGAGACCTTTCCTCTGAAGCTTTCTTT
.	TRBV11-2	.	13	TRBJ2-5	CASSLGSGETQYF	TGTGCCAGCAGCTTAGGGAGCGGTGAGACCCAGTACTTC
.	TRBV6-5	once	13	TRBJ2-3	CASSEAWLDTQYF	TGTGCCAGCAGTGAAGCATGGCTAGATACGCAGTATTTT
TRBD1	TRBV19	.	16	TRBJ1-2	CASRNSGTGGGYGYTF	TGTGCCAGTAGGAACTCGGGGACAGGGGGCGGCTATGGCTACACCTTC
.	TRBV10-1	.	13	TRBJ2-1	CASSPRAGNEQFF	TGCGCCAGCAGCCCTCGGGCGGGGAATGAGCAGTTCTTC
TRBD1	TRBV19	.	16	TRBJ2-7	CASSLRAGQGANEQYF	TGTGCCAGTAGTTTAAGGGCGGGACAGGGGGCGAACGAGCAGTACTTC
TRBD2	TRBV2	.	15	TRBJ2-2	CASMGTSGHTGELFF	TGTGCCAGCATGGGGACTAGCGGGCACACCGGGGAGCTGTTTTTT